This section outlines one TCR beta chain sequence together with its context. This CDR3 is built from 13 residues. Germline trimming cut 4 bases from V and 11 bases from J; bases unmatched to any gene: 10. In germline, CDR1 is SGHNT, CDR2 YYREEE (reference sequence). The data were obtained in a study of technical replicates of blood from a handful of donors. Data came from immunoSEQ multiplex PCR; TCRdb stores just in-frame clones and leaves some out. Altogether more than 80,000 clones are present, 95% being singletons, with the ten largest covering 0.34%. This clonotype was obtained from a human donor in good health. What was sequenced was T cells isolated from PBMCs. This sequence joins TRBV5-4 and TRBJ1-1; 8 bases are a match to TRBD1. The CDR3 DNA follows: TGTGCCAGCAGCACCGACAGGGGCCTCTTGGCTTTCTTT. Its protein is CASSTDRGLLAFF.